Given below is one T cell receptor beta chain in context. Its matching antigen is unknown. The entry originates in a study of stem cell transplantation in POMP-related autoinflammatory disease. Study outcomes and limitations: In patients with PRAID, every analyzed T-cell subset tended to show lower diversity and higher clonality.

PRAID combined immunodeficiency and autoinflammation. Some clones are missing from TCRdb's copy, which holds only in-frame ones; the method was immunoSEQ multiplex PCR. The sample includes more than 25,000 clones, almost 90% of them seen just once. Trimming took 0 bases from V and 0 from J, leaving 4 bases between them. Germline V gene sequence: CDR1 MGHRA, CDR2 YSYEKL. The CDR3 consists of 14 residues. V and J are TRBV4-1 and TRBJ2-3; D call uncertain. Sequencing was performed on CD4+ T cells from PBMCs, taken before stem cell transplantation. The sequence derives from a human donor with POMP-related autoinflammation and immune dysregulation (PRAID). The CDR3 DNA reads TGCGCCAGCAGCCAAGAGGACAGCACAGATACGCAGTATTTT. The encoded protein is CASSQEDSTDTQYF.